What follows are 32 T cell receptor beta chains derived from one specimen sequenced in a study of blood T cell repertoires in COVID-19. Assay: immunoSEQ multiplex PCR; the TCRdb copy retains only in-frame clones and omits some. In the table there are 170,000 or so clones, over 80% of which are singletons. The sample taken for sequencing was peripheral blood. The receptors stem from an older woman with acute or convalescent COVID-19.

This clone was seen only a few times. In the same sample, other DNA sequences code for this CDR3. The chain combines TRBV5-1 with TRBJ2-7; 8 nucleotides agree with TRBD1. Germline CDR1 and CDR2: SGHRS and YFSETQ. CDR3 length: 14 amino acids. Germline trimming cut 3 bases from V and 2 bases from J; bases unmatched to any gene: 4. The CDR3 region is CASSSRTGPYEQYF. DNA for the CDR3: TGCGCCAGCAGCTCCCGGACAGGGCCCTACGAGCAGTACTTC.

This clone was seen just once. The chain links TRBV9 to TRBJ2-2; 7 bases map to TRBD2. Germline lookup yields CDR1 SGDLS and CDR2 YYNGEE. This CDR3 has 15 amino acids. V lost 2 bases, J lost 3 bases, and 4 bases stayed unmatched. The CDR3 coding sequence is TGTGCCAGCAGCGTGCTGGGGAGGGACACCGGGGAGCTGTTTTTT. As protein: CASSVLGRDTGELFF.

V and J are TRBV7-2 and TRBJ1-3; 9 positions agree with TRBD1. Germline assignment: CDR1 SGHTA and CDR2 FQGNSA. The junction had 5 bases not matched to a gene; V was cut back by 3 bases and J by 2 bases. CDR3 length equals 16 residues. The DNA for the CDR3 is TGTGCCAGCAGCTTTACAGGGGGCGAGGCTGGAAACACCATATATTTT. This encodes CASSFTGGEAGNTIYF.

The J gene is TRBJ1-1, the V gene TRBV4-2; no definite D call. V lost 4 bases and J 3 bases, leaving 12 bases between the germline ends. The germline gives CDR1 LGHNA, CDR2 YNFKEQ. The CDR3 loop spans 14 amino acids. The CDR3 coding sequence is TGTGCCAGCAGCCTCGATAGATTGGACACTGAAGCTTTCTTT. Translating gives CASSLDRLDTEAFF.

This chain links TRBV3-1 (or the pseudogene TRBV3-2) with TRBJ1-2, with D unclear. Germline values: CDR1 LGHDT, CDR2 YNNKEL (reference sequence). The CDR3 has 14 amino acids. The V end was cut by 0 bases, the J end by 2 bases, with 7 bases between. This chain's CDR3 is CASSQDTGNYGYTF. The CDR3 bases are TGTGCCAGCAGCCAAGATACGGGGAACTATGGCTACACCTTC.

V gene TRBV30 combines with J gene TRBJ1-6, with TRBD1 matching over 8 bases. Germline trimming cut 5 bases from V and 8 bases from J; bases unmatched to any gene: 5. The CDR3 has 13 amino acids. Germline CDR1 reads GTSNPN; CDR2 reads SVGIG (reference sequence). This CDR3 reads CAWADRVDSPLHF. The CDR3 DNA reads TGTGCCTGGGCGGACAGGGTTGATTCACCCCTCCACTTT.

V usage is TRBV24-1 and J usage is TRBJ2-2; D is possibly TRBD1 (6 bases). The length of the CDR3 is 19 residues. The germline V gene has CDR1 KGHDR and CDR2 SFDVKD. V was cut by 0 bases and J by 1 base, with 17 bases left in between. CDR3 sequence reads: CATSDLVSGGTRNTGELFF. The CDR3 region has the DNA TGTGCCACCAGTGATTTGGTTTCGGGTGGGACACGGAACACCGGGGAGCTGTTTTTT.

This clone was detected a few times. The rearrangement joins TRBV11-2 to TRBJ2-1, with D possibly being TRBD2 (7 bases). Germline values: CDR1 SGHAT, CDR2 FQNNGV. V was trimmed by 7 bases and J by 6 bases, leaving 19 bases between them. The CDR3 spans 15 residues. The CDR3 bases are TGTGCCAGCACTCCGAGGGGGGGCTGGACCAATGAGCAGTTCTTC. It codes for CASTPRGGWTNEQFF.

CDR3: CASSSSGAGNTIYF. The DNA for the CDR3 is TGTGCCAGCAGCTCCTCAGGGGCAGGAAACACCATATATTTT. The chain is built from TRBV11-1 and TRBJ1-3, with D possibly being TRBD1 (6 bases). The CDR3 spans 14 residues. V was trimmed by 4 bases and J by 4 bases, leaving 11 bases between them. Germline CDR1 and CDR2: SGHAT and FQDESV (reference sequence).

The J gene is TRBJ2-2, the V gene TRBV6-5, with D tentatively TRBD1 (6 bases). There are 13 residues in the CDR3. Trimming cost V 6 bases and J 6 bases, with 11 bases left between them. The germline CDR1 and CDR2 sequences are MNHEY and SVGAGI. CDR3 coding DNA: TGTGCCAGCAGAGCCACAGGGTCCGGGGAGCTGTTTTTT. Translating it yields CASRATGSGELFF.

V gene TRBV30 combines with J gene TRBJ2-6; no firm D call. There are 15 residues in the CDR3. Germline loops: CDR1 GTSNPN, CDR2 SVGIG (reference sequence). Trimming pared 3 bases from V and 0 bases from J, leaving 9 bases between. CDR3 sequence reads: CAWSPLGSGANVLTF. The CDR3 bases are TGTGCCTGGAGCCCACTTGGCTCTGGGGCCAACGTCCTGACTTTC.

The V gene is TRBV18, the J gene TRBJ2-3, with TRBD2 matching 9 bases. Germline assignment: CDR1 KGHSH and CDR2 LQKENI. This CDR3 contains 15 residues. V was clipped by 1 base and J by 1 base; unmatched bases: 0. CDR3 residues: CASSPLAGGTDTQYF. DNA for the CDR3: TGTGCCAGCTCACCACTAGCGGGGGGCACAGATACGCAGTATTTT.

The chain joins TRBV6-1 to TRBJ1-4; 9 bases agree with TRBD1. There are 15 residues in the CDR3. Germline-derived CDR1 and CDR2 are MNHNS and SASEGT. V lost 5 bases to trimming and J lost 4 bases; unmatched junction nucleotides: 5. CDR3 in amino acids: CASSQPGQGNEKLFF. The CDR3 DNA sequence: TGTGCCAGCAGTCAGCCGGGACAGGGTAATGAAAAACTGTTTTTT.

This clone was counted at least ten times. The chain employs TRBV6-4 and TRBJ2-3, with TRBD2 matching over 8 bases. This CDR3 region has 15 residues. The germline CDR1 and CDR2 sequences are MRHNA and SNTAGT. The ends lost 3 bases at V and 4 bases at J; junction bases unmatched: 6. The CDR3 DNA reads as TGTGCCAGCAGTGAGTTAGCGGGGAGGGCAGATACGCAGTATTTT. This codes for CASSELAGRADTQYF.

The chain employs TRBV5-1 and TRBJ1-1, with D unresolved. V lost 0 bases, J lost 0 bases, and 15 bases lay in between. The germline CDR1 and CDR2 sequences are SGHRS and YFSETQ. The CDR3 totals 17 residues. The CDR3 sequence: CASSLGYGSVMNTEAFF. CDR3 nucleotides: TGCGCCAGCAGCTTGGGGTACGGCAGCGTCATGAACACTGAAGCTTTCTTT.

Concerning this clone: Relative to the germline gene, one junction end is altered; a read error may explain this. The chain has TRBV7-7 and TRBJ2-5, with D possibly being TRBD2 (7 bases). This CDR3 comprises 15 residues. Germline V gene sequence: CDR1 SSHAT, CDR2 FNYEAQ (reference sequence). CDR3 residues: CASSLSGGRDETQYF. For the CDR3, the DNA is TGTGCTAGCAGCCTTTCCGGGGGGCGGGATGAGACCCAGTACTTC.

This chain links TRBV12-3 or TRBV12-4 with TRBJ1-2; D might be TRBD1 (6 bases). CDR3 length: 13 residues. Trimming stripped 2 bases from V and 7 bases from J, with 11 bases between. In DNA form, the CDR3 reads TGTGCCAGCAGTTTACAATTAGGGGGTGGCTACACCTTC. It codes for CASSLQLGGGYTF.

This chain joins TRBV2 and TRBJ2-5; 7 positions match TRBD1. Germline V gives CDR1 SNHLY, CDR2 FYNNEI. Unmatched junction bases numbered 11, after V lost 6 bases and J lost 4 bases. The CDR3 length is 15 residues. The CDR3 here is CASRSTGSEGETQYF. CDR3 bases: TGTGCCAGCAGATCGACAGGGTCTGAAGGAGAGACCCAGTACTTC.

The chain uses TRBV7-2 and TRBJ2-5, with 8 bases lining up with TRBD2. Germline CDR1 and CDR2: SGHTA and FQGNSA. There are 14 residues in the CDR3. Germline trimming cut 8 bases from V and 4 bases from J; bases unmatched to any gene: 9. CDR3 amino acids: CASRTGGVGETQYF. The CDR3 DNA follows: TGTGCCAGCCGGACCGGGGGGGTCGGAGAGACCCAGTACTTC. The complete variable domain, with remaining parts taken from reference TRBV7-2 and TRBJ2-5, reads GAGVSQSPSNKVTEKGKDVELRCDPISGHTALYWYRQSLGQGLEFLIYFQGNSAPDKSGLPSDRFSAERTGGSVSTLTIQRTQQEDSAVYLCASRTGGVGETQYFGPGTRLLVL.

The chain employs TRBV7-2 and TRBJ2-1; 7 positions agree with TRBD2. V shed 4 bases and J 7 bases; nucleotides not matched to a gene: 4. Germline V gene sequence: CDR1 SGHTA, CDR2 FQGNSA. The CDR3 is made up of 13 amino acids. Here the CDR3 DNA reads TGTGCCAGCAGCTCCACGGGGGGTAATGAGCAGTTCTTC. Its protein is CASSSTGGNEQFF.

The rearrangement uses TRBV7-2 and TRBJ2-5; maybe TRBD2 (6 bases). The CDR3 consists of 12 residues. Germline V gene data show CDR1 as SGHTA and CDR2 as FQGNSA. Trimming took off 6 bases at V and 5 bases at J, with 10 bases between the two ends. CDR3 amino acids: CASRLSGETQYF. The CDR3 coding sequence is TGTGCCAGCAGACTCAGCGGGGAGACCCAGTACTTC.

The CDR3 here is CASSLRTGPKETQYF. CDR3 coding DNA: TGTGCCAGCAGTTTAAGGACAGGGCCCAAAGAGACCCAGTACTTC. This rearrangement joins TRBV28 to TRBJ2-5, with 8 bases identical to TRBD1. J lost 3 bases, V lost 2 bases, and 5 bases had no gene match. This CDR3 is 15 amino acids long. Germline values: CDR1 MDHEN, CDR2 SYDVKM.

With respect to this clone: Additional DNA sequences in this sample encode the identical CDR3. CDR3 in amino acids: CASRQGSYGYTF. Written as DNA, the CDR3 is TGTGCCAGCAGGCAGGGGTCCTATGGCTACACCTTC. The V gene is TRBV6-5, the J gene TRBJ1-2, with D perhaps TRBD1 (6 bases). This CDR3 region has 12 residues. The germline gives CDR1 MNHEY, CDR2 SVGAGI. Trimming removed 6 bases from V and 4 bases from J, with 9 bases in between.

The rearrangement links TRBV5-1 to TRBJ2-5; 7 nucleotides agree with TRBD1. The CDR3 runs 15 residues. Trimming took 0 bases from V and 4 from J; bases not matched to a gene: 6. CDR1 and CDR2 (germline): SGHRS, YFSETQ. This CDR3 is CASSLGSTGRETQYF. CDR3 DNA: TGCGCCAGCAGCTTGGGTTCGACAGGGAGAGAGACCCAGTACTTC.

This chain connects TRBV6-5 to TRBJ1-4; D is unclear. CDR1 and CDR2 from the germline V gene are MNHEY and SVGAGI. The germline V and J ends were trimmed by 6 bases and 7 bases, with 12 bases remaining between them. This CDR3 is built from 13 residues. CDR3: CASREAAGEKLFF. The CDR3 nucleotides read TGTGCCAGCAGGGAGGCAGCTGGTGAAAAACTGTTTTTT.

The chain couples TRBV9 to TRBJ2-5; 7 nucleotides agree with TRBD2. The V and J ends lost 4 bases and 2 bases, in that order; junction bases with no gene match: 14. This CDR3 spans 17 amino acids. Germline assignment: CDR1 SGDLS and CDR2 YYNGEE. For the CDR3, the DNA is TGTGCCAGCAGCCCCGAGTTGGGTAGCGGGTTTCAAGAGACCCAGTACTTC. Its protein product is CASSPELGSGFQETQYF.

The rearrangement joins TRBV12-3 or TRBV12-4 to TRBJ2-4, with D unclear. V shed 7 bases and J shed 4 bases, with 8 bases lying between them. The CDR3 is 12 residues long. CDR3 protein: CASNPRKNIQYF. CDR3 nucleotides: TGTGCCAGCAACCCTAGGAAAAACATTCAGTACTTC.

V and J are TRBV5-4 and TRBJ2-2, with TRBD1 matching 9 bases. After removal of 0 bases from V and 5 bases from J, the junction contained 5 bases not matched to a gene. The germline CDR1 and CDR2 sequences are SGHNT and YYREEE (reference sequence). This CDR3 has 16 amino acids. CDR3 bases: TGTGCCAGCAGCTTGGTCCCAGGACAGGGGACCGGGGAGCTGTTTTTT. Translation gives CASSLVPGQGTGELFF.

The J gene is TRBJ2-2, the V gene TRBV9; 9 positions match TRBD1. CDR1 and CDR2 (germline): SGDLS, YYNGEE. The CDR3 covers 18 residues. The ends lost 0 bases at V and 6 bases at J; junction bases unmatched: 12. CDR3 nucleotides: TGTGCCAGCAGCGTAGATGTGGGTGACAGGGGGAAACCCGGGGAGCTGTTTTTT. Its translation: CASSVDVGDRGKPGELFF.

The V call is TRBV18, the J call TRBJ1-3, with TRBD1 matching 10 bases. CDR1 is KGHSH and CDR2 is LQKENI in the germline V gene. The CDR3 totals 17 residues. The V segment lost 2 bases and the J segment 4 bases; nucleotides outside the gene matches: 8. This CDR3 reads CASSPIGTGDYGNTIYF. CDR3 coding DNA: TGTGCCAGCTCACCAATAGGGACAGGGGATTACGGAAACACCATATATTTT.

The V gene is TRBV7-2, the J gene TRBJ2-7; TRBD2 matches 13 bases. The V gene end was trimmed by 5 bases and the J gene end by 2 bases; junction bases not matched to a gene: 12. The CDR3 spans 18 residues. The germline gives CDR1 SGHTA, CDR2 FQGNSA. The CDR3 nucleotides read TGTGCCAGCAGCCCACAAGGGACTAGCGGGGTCTTAACCTACGAGCAGTACTTC. Translated, it gives CASSPQGTSGVLTYEQYF.

This chain links TRBV2 with TRBJ1-2, with 9 nucleotides matching TRBD1. V shed 6 bases, J shed 9 bases, and the junction held 8 bases outside the gene matches. The CDR3 contains 13 residues. Looked up from germline, CDR1 is SNHLY and CDR2 is FYNNEI. CDR3 region: CASSSWDRASYTF. The CDR3 region has the DNA TGTGCCAGCAGCTCGTGGGACAGGGCCAGCTACACCTTC.